The 32 T cell receptor beta chains presented below share a single source sample, sequenced in a study of high-grade serous ovarian cancer treatment subgroups. The tumor samples were collected prior to definitive surgery or chemotherapy. The table came from immunoSEQ multiplex PCR; TCRdb's copy has only in-frame clones and leaves some out. The table lists about 16,000 clones, under 85% of them singletons, with 3.5% to 5.5% in the top ten. The sample consisted of tumor tissue. These receptors all stem from a human donor with high-grade serous ovarian cancer.

V is TRBV9 and J is TRBJ2-1, with 7 bases identical to TRBD2. Germline V CDR1 and CDR2: SGDLS, YYNGEE. The CDR3 length is 15 residues. V was clipped by 3 bases and J by 4 bases; unmatched bases: 7. For the CDR3, the DNA is TGTGCCAGCAGCGCCCTTAGGGGAGGGTACAATGAGCAGTTCTTC. This gives the protein CASSALRGGYNEQFF.

The chain is built from TRBV19 and TRBJ1-6; D possibly corresponds to TRBD1 (5 bases). The CDR3 spans 14 residues. CDR1 and CDR2 from the germline V gene are LNHDA and SQIVND (reference sequence). V lost 3 bases to trimming and J lost 11 bases, with 14 bases between them. CDR3 nucleotide sequence: TGTGCCAGTAGTATTAGTCGGGGCACGGCACCCCTCCACTTT. Translation gives CASSISRGTAPLHF.

V gene TRBV7-8 combines with J gene TRBJ2-2; D not resolved. The germline CDR1 and CDR2 sequences are SGHVS and FQNEAQ. With 4 bases removed from V and 6 bases from J, the gap between germline ends came to 0 bases. The CDR3 sequence is 10 residues long. The CDR3 DNA reads as TGTGCCAGCAGCTCCGGGGAGCTGTTTTTT. It codes for CASSSGELFF. The complete variable domain, with remaining parts taken from reference TRBV7-8 and TRBJ2-2, reads GAGVSQSPRYKVAKRGQDVALRCDPISGHVSLFWYQQALGQGPEFLTYFQNEAQLDKSGLPSDRFFAERPEGSVSTLKIQRTQQEDSAVYLCASSSGELFFGEGSRLTVL.

This clone was observed a few times. V usage is TRBV10-3 and J usage is TRBJ1-1; the match to TRBD1 covers 7 bases. The trim removed 10 bases at V and 0 bases at J, leaving 14 bases unmatched. The CDR3 consists of 16 residues. Germline lookup yields CDR1 ENHRY and CDR2 SYGVKD. CDR3 sequence: CATFGDSNTMNTEAFF. CDR3 nucleotide sequence: TGTGCCACCTTCGGGGACAGTAACACCATGAACACTGAAGCTTTCTTT.

V is TRBV6-5 and J is TRBJ1-3; tentatively, D is TRBD1 (6 bases). The CDR3 totals 14 residues. V dropped 5 bases and J dropped 4 bases, with 12 bases sitting between them. Germline CDR1 is MNHEY and CDR2 is SVGAGI. CDR3 residues: CASSPGVEGNTIYF. The DNA for the CDR3 is TGTGCCAGCAGTCCAGGGGTTGAAGGAAACACCATATATTTT.

This chain uses TRBV5-4 with TRBJ2-5; D unclear. The CDR3 consists of 19 residues. The V gene's germline CDR1 is SGHNT and CDR2 YYREEE (reference sequence). Trimming shortened V by 0 bases and J by 0 bases, and 21 bases separated the two germline ends. CDR3 protein: CASSLGDRVLRNHQETQYF. The CDR3, as DNA: TGTGCCAGCAGCTTGGGAGACCGGGTTCTCCGGAACCACCAAGAGACCCAGTACTTC.

The rearrangement uses TRBV6-1 and TRBJ2-5, with 11 positions matching TRBD1. With V trimmed by 6 bases and J by 5 bases, 2 bases remained unmatched. Germline CDR1 is MNHNS and CDR2 is SASEGT. The CDR3 contains 13 residues. The DNA of the CDR3 is TGTGCCAGCAGCCGGGACAGGGGGGAGACCCAGTACTTC. Amino acids: CASSRDRGETQYF.

The sample holds a few counts of this clone. The chain couples TRBV4-2 to TRBJ1-5, with TRBD1 matching 7 bases. The V gene's germline CDR1 is LGHNA and CDR2 YNFKEQ. V gave up 0 bases and J gave up 4 bases; unmatched junction bases: 3. This CDR3 region has 15 residues. The CDR3, as DNA: TGTGCCAGCAGCCAAGACGGGACAGTTAATCAGCCCCAGCATTTT. This sequence encodes CASSQDGTVNQPQHF.

The V and J genes are TRBV27 and TRBJ1-2; D might be TRBD1 (5 bases). The CDR3 sequence is 14 residues long. Trimming cost V 9 bases and J 2 bases, with 16 bases left between them. From germline, CDR1 is MNHEY and CDR2 SMNVEV (reference sequence). CDR3 in DNA: TGTGCCAGTAGGATATCGGGGGGAAACTATGGCTACACCTTC. Protein sequence: CASRISGGNYGYTF.

The DNA for the CDR3 is TGCGCCAGCAGCTTGGCCGGGGGTGGGGGACAAGAGACCCAGTACTTC. Translation: CASSLAGGGGQETQYF. This chain uses TRBV5-1 with TRBJ2-5; D may be TRBD2 (6 bases). V shed 0 bases and J shed 2 bases, with 14 bases lying between them. The CDR3 runs 16 residues. Germline V lookup: CDR1 SGHRS, CDR2 YFSETQ.

This clone was seen only a few times. The rearrangement joins TRBV30 to TRBJ1-1; TRBD1 is a possible D gene (5 bases). Germline V gives CDR1 GTSNPN, CDR2 SVGIG (reference sequence). This CDR3 has 15 residues. V dropped 0 bases and J dropped 4 bases, with 15 bases sitting between them. As DNA, the CDR3 is TGTGCCTGGAGTGTACGGACAAAGAGGGGCACTGAAGCTTTCTTT. This codes for CAWSVRTKRGTEAFF. Filled out from reference TRBV30 and TRBJ1-1, the complete variable domain reads SQTIHQWPATLVQPVGSPLSLECTVEGTSNPNLYWYRQAAGRGLQLLFYSVGIGQISSEVPQNLSASRPQDRQFILSSKKLLLSDSGFYLCAWSVRTKRGTEAFFGQGTRLTVV.

The chain employs TRBV10-3 and TRBJ1-2; a possible D gene is TRBD1 (5 bases). CDR1 is ENHRY and CDR2 is SYGVKD in the germline V gene. This CDR3 contains 11 residues. V was pared by 10 bases and J by 8 bases, with 14 bases between. CDR3 nucleotides: TGTGCCACCCGCCAAGGGGTCGGCTACACCTTC. It codes for CATRQGVGYTF.

The chain has TRBV29-1 and TRBJ1-6; no clear D gene. V was clipped by 4 bases and J by 6 bases, with 10 bases between them. The CDR3 has 13 amino acids. Germline CDR1 and CDR2: SQVTM and ANQGSEA. CDR3 nucleotides: TGCAGCGTTGGGACTTATCGTAATTCACCCCTCCACTTT. Translated, it gives CSVGTYRNSPLHF.

The chain uses TRBV7-9 and TRBJ2-5; tentatively, D is TRBD2 (6 bases). The CDR3 consists of 17 residues. Germline V gives CDR1 SEHNR, CDR2 FQNEAQ (reference sequence). The V and J ends lost 0 bases and 5 bases respectively, with 19 bases between them. This CDR3 is CASSLASGTAGRETQYF. Here the CDR3 DNA reads TGTGCCAGCAGCTTAGCTTCCGGGACGGCGGGGCGCGAGACCCAGTACTTC.

The rearrangement links TRBV9 to TRBJ2-3; maybe TRBD1 (5 bases). Per germline, CDR1 SGDLS and CDR2 YYNGEE. This CDR3 has 15 amino acids. V shed 4 bases and J shed 2 bases, with 14 bases lying between them. For the CDR3, the DNA is TGTGCCAGCAGCCCCAAGGGGTGGGACACAGATACGCAGTATTTT. Protein: CASSPKGWDTDTQYF.

This clone was detected once. The gene calls are TRBV18 and TRBJ2-7; D might be TRBD2 (5 bases). Trimming shortened V by 3 bases and J by 5 bases, and 8 bases separated the two germline ends. The CDR3 covers 12 residues. Germline V CDR1 and CDR2: KGHSH, LQKENI. CDR3 protein: CASSPGGNEQYF. As DNA, the CDR3 is TGTGCCAGCTCACCCGGAGGTAACGAGCAGTACTTC.

V gene TRBV7-8 combines with J gene TRBJ2-7; perhaps TRBD2 as D (5 bases). The CDR3 extends over 12 amino acids. Trimming removed 8 bases from V and 4 bases from J, with 12 bases in between. Germline V CDR1 and CDR2: SGHVS, FQNEAQ. In nucleotides, the CDR3 is TGTGCCAGCCTCGAGGGCAGTTACGAGCAGTACTTC. It encodes CASLEGSYEQYF.

The chain is built from TRBV7-2 and TRBJ1-4; the D is unclear. V dropped 5 bases and J dropped 3 bases, with 10 bases sitting between them. The CDR3 has 14 amino acids. From germline, CDR1 is SGHTA and CDR2 FQGNSA. The CDR3 protein is CASSLDGANEKLFF. The CDR3 DNA reads TGTGCCAGCAGCCTCGACGGGGCTAATGAAAAACTGTTTTTT.

This chain links TRBV7-2 with TRBJ2-5; tentatively, D is TRBD1 (5 bases). With 5 bases removed from V and 5 bases from J, the gap between germline ends came to 15 bases. The CDR3 is 14 amino acids. Germline V gives CDR1 SGHTA, CDR2 FQGNSA. In DNA, the CDR3 is TGTGCCAGCAGCCCTGGTGGGGCCTTTGAGACCCAGTACTTC. Translated: CASSPGGAFETQYF.

Remarks on this clone: Germline is not matched at one junction end, which may reflect a read error. The J gene is TRBJ1-2, the V gene TRBV7-3; D not resolved. The CDR3 sequence is 13 residues long. CDR1 and CDR2 from the germline V gene are SGHTA and FQGTGA. The CDR3 is CASSLRGGEALVF. In nucleotides, the CDR3 is TGTGCCAGCAGCTTAAGGGGTGGCGAGGCTCTCGTCTTC.

This chain joins TRBV7-9 and TRBJ2-1, with D possibly TRBD2 on 6 matching bases. CDR1 is SEHNR and CDR2 is FQNEAQ in the germline V gene (reference sequence). V was cut by 5 bases and J by 3 bases, with 11 bases left in between. CDR3 length: 14 amino acids. CDR3 sequence: CASSGGVGYNEQFF. The DNA of the CDR3 is TGTGCCAGCAGCGGAGGGGTAGGCTACAATGAGCAGTTCTTC.

In its sample, this clone was seen once. The chain recombines TRBV18 with TRBJ2-3, with 9 bases identical to TRBD1. The germline V gene has CDR1 KGHSH and CDR2 LQKENI. The CDR3 spans 16 residues. With 2 bases clipped from V and 5 bases from J, the junction kept 8 bases outside the gene matches. CDR3 nucleotides: TGTGCCAGCTCACCAATGGGACAGGGTGGTAGAGATACGCAGTATTTT. The encoded protein is CASSPMGQGGRDTQYF. The full variable domain, its missing parts supplied by reference TRBV18 and TRBJ2-3, is NAGVMQNPRHLVRRRGQEARLRCSPMKGHSHVYWYRQLPEEGLKFMVYLQKENIIDESGMPKERFSAEFPKEGPSILRIQQVVRGDSAAYFCASSPMGQGGRDTQYFGPGTRLTVL.

The CDR3 sequence: CASSFRTNGGELFF. The CDR3 DNA reads TGTGCCAGCAGTTTTCGGACGAACGGCGGGGAGCTGTTTTTT. The J gene is TRBJ2-2, the V gene TRBV27; D gene uncertain. Per the germline V gene, CDR1 is MNHEY and CDR2 is SMNVEV (reference sequence). This CDR3 region has 14 residues. Trimming pared 3 bases from V and 7 bases from J, leaving 12 bases between.

Only a few counts were recorded for this clone. This chain links TRBV28 with TRBJ2-2; D possibly corresponds to TRBD1 (7 bases). The germline gives CDR1 MDHEN, CDR2 SYDVKM. The CDR3 is 16 residues long. Trimming shortened V by 6 bases and J by 8 bases, and 22 bases separated the two germline ends. In nucleotides, the CDR3 is TGTGCCAGCAGCTCCGGACAGGTCTGGAGGGGAGGGGAGCTGTTTTTT. Translation: CASSSGQVWRGGELFF.

The rearrangement uses TRBV28 and TRBJ1-2; TRBD1 agrees at 8 bases. Losses at the gene ends were 6 bases for V and 7 bases for J; bases not matched to a gene: 13. CDR3 length equals 15 residues. The germline CDR1 and CDR2 sequences are MDHEN and SYDVKM. The chain's CDR3 is CASRTPQGAGGGYTF. The CDR3 region has the DNA TGTGCCAGCAGGACCCCCCAGGGGGCAGGAGGTGGCTACACCTTC.

Comment on this clone: The sample contains more than one DNA sequence encoding this CDR3. This chain joins TRBV10-3 and TRBJ1-5; D is unclear. Deletions cut 2 bases from V and 9 bases from J, with 11 bases between. Germline V CDR1 and CDR2: ENHRY, SYGVKD. This CDR3 comprises 13 residues. CDR3 amino acids: CAISERGLMPQHF. The CDR3 region has the DNA TGTGCCATCAGTGAGCGCGGCCTGATGCCCCAGCATTTT.

The V gene is TRBV11-2, the J gene TRBJ2-7; 8 nucleotides line up with TRBD1. The V gene end was trimmed by 2 bases and the J gene end by 5 bases; junction bases not matched to a gene: 8. CDR3 length: 15 amino acids. From germline, CDR1 is SGHAT and CDR2 FQNNGV. The CDR3 sequence is CASSLRTGGRNEQYF. CDR3 nucleotides: TGTGCCAGCAGCTTAAGAACAGGGGGTAGGAACGAGCAGTACTTC. Drawing the rest from reference TRBV11-2 and TRBJ2-7, the complete variable domain is EAGVAQSPRYKIIEKRQSVAFWCNPISGHATLYWYQQILGQGPKLLIQFQNNGVVDDSQLPKDRFSAERLKGVDSTLKIQPAKLEDSAVYLCASSLRTGGRNEQYFGPGTRLTVT.

This sequence joins TRBV11-2 and TRBJ2-5; either TRBD1 or TRBD2 may supply D (7 bases each). This CDR3 spans 13 amino acids. The V gene's germline CDR1 is SGHAT and CDR2 FQNNGV. Trimming shortened V by 8 bases and J by 2 bases, and 12 bases separated the two germline ends. The CDR3 sequence is CASERDRQETQYF. DNA for the CDR3: TGTGCCAGCGAGCGGGACAGACAAGAGACCCAGTACTTC.

This rearrangement joins TRBV27 to TRBJ2-5; D call uncertain. CDR3 length: 14 amino acids. The V end was cut by 2 bases, the J end by 0 bases, with 7 bases between. The germline CDR1 and CDR2 sequences are MNHEY and SMNVEV (reference sequence). Here the CDR3 reads CASSLRPDQETQYF. CDR3 in DNA: TGTGCCAGCAGTTTACGGCCGGACCAAGAGACCCAGTACTTC.

The J gene is TRBJ2-5, the V gene TRBV7-2; D is unclear. Germline CDR1 and CDR2: SGHTA and FQGNSA. Between the trimmed V and J ends, which lost 0 bases and 1 base, there was a span of 6 bases. CDR3 length: 14 amino acids. CDR3 amino acids: CASSLAGFQETQYF. Written as DNA, the CDR3 is TGTGCCAGCAGCTTAGCGGGGTTCCAAGAGACCCAGTACTTC.

Here the CDR3 DNA reads TGTGCCAGCAGTTTATCCAACTTTGGAAACACCATATATTTT. This encodes CASSLSNFGNTIYF. The genes are TRBV27 and TRBJ1-3; unclear D gene. The V end was cut by 0 bases, the J end by 3 bases, with 6 bases between. The CDR3 loop spans 14 amino acids. Per the germline V gene, CDR1 is MNHEY and CDR2 is SMNVEV (reference sequence).

The chain couples TRBV18 to TRBJ1-1; maybe TRBD1 (5 bases). V was shortened by 2 bases and J by 3 bases, with 7 bases between the two germline ends. The CDR3 length is 13 residues. Germline-derived CDR1 and CDR2 are KGHSH and LQKENI. DNA for the CDR3: TGTGCCAGCTCACCAAGGGGTGACACTGAAGCTTTCTTT. Protein product: CASSPRGDTEAFF.